This T cell receptor beta chain was sequenced for a study of identifying expanded T cells in peripheral blood. Only one count was recorded for this clone. CDR3 size: 15 residues. The V and J ends lost 2 bases and 5 bases respectively, with 15 bases between them. In germline, CDR1 is SNHLY, CDR2 FYNNEI. Generated by immunoSEQ multiplex PCR, the TCRdb table keeps only in-frame clones and is missing some. The table lists about 110,000 clones, around 89% of them singletons. No infections or other immune events were documented during collection. V usage is TRBV2 and J usage is TRBJ2-5; no firm D call. This clonotype was sampled from a person between 18 and 75 years old in good health. Sequenced material: blood. CDR3 in DNA: TGTGCCAGCAGTGAATTATTGGGCCTGGTGGAGACCCAGTACTTC. This encodes CASSELLGLVETQYF.